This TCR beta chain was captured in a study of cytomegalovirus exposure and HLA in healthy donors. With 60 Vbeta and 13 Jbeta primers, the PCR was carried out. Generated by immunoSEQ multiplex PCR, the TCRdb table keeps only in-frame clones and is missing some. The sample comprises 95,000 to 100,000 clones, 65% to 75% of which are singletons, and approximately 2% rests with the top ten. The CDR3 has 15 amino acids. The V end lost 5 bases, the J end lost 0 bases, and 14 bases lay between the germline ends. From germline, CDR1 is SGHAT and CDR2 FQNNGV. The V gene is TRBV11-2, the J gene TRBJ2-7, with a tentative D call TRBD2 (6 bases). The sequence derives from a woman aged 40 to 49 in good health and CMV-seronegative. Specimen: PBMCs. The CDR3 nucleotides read TGTGCCAGCAGCGGCATCCGGGACTCCTCCTACGAGCAGTACTTC. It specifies CASSGIRDSSYEQYF.